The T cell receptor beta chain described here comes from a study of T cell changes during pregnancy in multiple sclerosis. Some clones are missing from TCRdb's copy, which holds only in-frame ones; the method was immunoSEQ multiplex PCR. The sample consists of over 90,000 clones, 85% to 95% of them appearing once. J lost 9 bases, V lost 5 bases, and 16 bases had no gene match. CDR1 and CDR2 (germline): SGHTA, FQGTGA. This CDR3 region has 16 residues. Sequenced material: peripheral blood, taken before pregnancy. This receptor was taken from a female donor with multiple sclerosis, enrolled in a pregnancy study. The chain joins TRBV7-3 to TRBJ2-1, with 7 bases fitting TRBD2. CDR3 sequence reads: CASSLGPAGSLSEQFF. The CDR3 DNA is TGTGCCAGCAGCCTCGGACCAGCGGGATCACTCAGTGAGCAGTTCTTC.